This entry lists 29 T cell receptor beta chains sequenced from one sample in a study of blood T cells in healthy people across ages. Through a sample-barcoded 5' primer and a J-beta primer mix, a second PCR was run for about 7 to 12 cycles. TCRdb re-called the 5' RACE reads with MiXCR, one entry per CDR3 protein. Seen here are 700,000 to 850,000 distinct CDR3 sequences, about 55% observed once, and the top ten hold approximately 40%. The specimen sequenced was blood. These receptors all stem from a man aged 80 or over in good health.

This sequence joins TRBV2 and TRBJ2-7; D might be TRBD1 or TRBD2, each matching 5 bases. The J call may be faulty, since TRBJ2-5 better matches the DNA end. Germline V CDR1 and CDR2: SNHLY, FYNNEI. The CDR3 extends over 14 amino acids. The CDR3 reads CASSVQGDGGTQYF. CDR3 nucleotide sequence: TGTGCCAGCAGTGTCCAGGGAGACGGAGGGACCCAGTACTTC.

This clonotype was seen once. The gene calls are TRBV7-2 and TRBJ2-5; 8 nucleotides line up with TRBD2. Looked up from germline, CDR1 is SGHTA and CDR2 is FQGNSA. CDR3 length equals 15 residues. V dropped 7 bases and J dropped 4; count of bases not matched to a gene: 11. CDR3 loop: CASNTWGGGIETQYF. Here the CDR3 DNA reads TGTGCCAGCAACACTTGGGGCGGGGGGATAGAGACCCAGTACTTC. Supplemented by reference TRBV7-2 and TRBJ2-5, the full variable domain reads GAGVSQSPSNKVTEKGKDVELRCDPISGHTALYWYRQSLGQGLEFLIYFQGNSAPDKSGLPSDRFSAERTGGSVSTLTIQRTQQEDSAVYLCASNTWGGGIETQYFGPGTRLLVL.

This clonotype occurred a few times. CDR3 nucleotides: TGTGCCAGCAGTTTATCGTTGGCAGATACGCAGTATTTT. Translation gives CASSLSLADTQYF. J is TRBJ2-3 and V is TRBV27; D gene ambiguous. With 0 bases removed from V and 4 bases from J, the gap between germline ends came to 5 bases. Per the germline V gene, CDR1 is MNHEY and CDR2 is SMNVEV (reference sequence). The CDR3 totals 13 residues.

V is TRBV12-3 or TRBV12-4 and J is TRBJ2-4; no reliable D call. The CDR3 consists of 16 residues. Trimming took 5 bases from V and 0 from J, leaving 14 bases between them. This chain's CDR3 is CASSTSSALAKNIQYF. The CDR3 region has the DNA TGTGCCAGCAGTACCTCGTCAGCACTAGCCAAAAACATTCAGTACTTC.

The chain recombines TRBV12-3 or TRBV12-4 with TRBJ2-1; perhaps TRBD2 as D (6 bases). The CDR3 loop spans 14 amino acids. The V gene lost 2 bases and the J gene lost 5 bases, with 10 bases spanning the gap. The CDR3 is CASSLSSDDNEQFF. Written as DNA, the CDR3 is TGTGCCAGCAGTTTATCTAGCGATGACAATGAGCAGTTCTTC.

The chain recombines TRBV5-1 with TRBJ2-3, with a weak D call TRBD1 (5 bases). Trimming took off 4 bases at V and 2 bases at J, with 11 bases between the two ends. Germline lookup yields CDR1 SGHRS and CDR2 YFSETQ. This CDR3 contains 14 residues. In DNA, the CDR3 is TGCGCCAGCAGCCTCCAGGGTTTCACAGATACGCAGTATTTT. Translating gives CASSLQGFTDTQYF.

For this clonotype: The conserved phenylalanine or tryptophan normally closing the CDR3 is absent here, so this likely arose from a read error. V usage is TRBV5-1 and J usage is TRBJ2-7, with D perhaps TRBD1 (5 bases). The J call could be wrong; TRBJ2-5 is a better fit for the DNA end. The CDR3 contains 13 residues. The germline CDR1 and CDR2 sequences are SGHRS and YFSETQ. CDR3 residues: CASSPATVETQYL. The CDR3 nucleotides read TGCGCCAGCAGTCCTGCGACAGTTGAGACCCAGTACTTA.

As for this clonotype: A read error may account for a junction end that differs from germline. V gene TRBV14 combines with J gene TRBJ1-4, with TRBD1 identical over 9 bases. From germline, CDR1 is SGHDN and CDR2 FVKESK. The CDR3 totals 16 residues. Here the CDR3 DNA reads TGTGCCAGCAGCCACCGAAAGGGGGACAGGGATGAAAAGCTGTTTTTT. Its translation: CASSHRKGDRDEKLFF.

The chain is built from TRBV5-1 and TRBJ1-2; 10 nucleotides match TRBD1. The CDR3 runs to 15 residues. J gave up 8 bases and V 0 bases, and 7 bases lay outside the gene matches. Looked up from germline, CDR1 is SGHRS and CDR2 is YFSETQ. In DNA, the CDR3 is TGCGCCAGCAGCTTGGAAGGGGACAGGGGCAGGGGCTACACCTTC. It encodes CASSLEGDRGRGYTF.

This chain's CDR3 is CASSLVVAVVTEAFF. The CDR3 DNA is TGTGCCAGCAGCTTAGTGGTAGCTGTAGTCACTGAAGCTTTCTTT. The chain links TRBV7-8 to TRBJ1-1; D is unresolved. Per the germline V gene, CDR1 is SGHVS and CDR2 is FQNEAQ. CDR3 length: 15 residues. The V and J ends lost 1 base and 4 bases respectively, with 13 bases between them.

This chain connects TRBV6-5 to TRBJ2-1; D not certain. Germline values: CDR1 MNHEY, CDR2 SVGAGI. V gave up 7 bases and J gave up 7 bases, with 23 bases separating them. The length of the CDR3 is 16 residues. The CDR3 nucleotides read TGTGCCAGCAACAAAGGTGGCCTTAATATTGAAAATGAGCAGTTCTTC. It is translated as CASNKGGLNIENEQFF.

V is TRBV7-2 and J is TRBJ2-4; TRBD2 aligns across 7 bases. J gave up 13 bases and V 5 bases, and 20 bases lay outside the gene matches. Germline CDR1 SGHTA, CDR2 FQGNSA. The CDR3 runs to 16 residues. Here the CDR3 DNA reads TGTGCCAGCAGCCCTCGGGTAGCGGGCCTATACAATGAGCAGTACTTC. Its translation: CASSPRVAGLYNEQYF.

The rearrangement links TRBV30 to TRBJ1-5; D gene uncertain. V dropped 4 bases and J dropped 0 bases, with 13 bases sitting between them. This CDR3 region has 15 residues. CDR1 is GTSNPN and CDR2 is SVGIG in the germline V gene (reference sequence). The CDR3 DNA reads as TGTGCCTGGATTTTTGACGGAGATAGCAATCAGCCCCAGCATTTT. Translating it yields CAWIFDGDSNQPQHF.

This sequence joins TRBV3-1 and TRBJ2-1; tentative D call: TRBD2 (6 bases). V lost 10 bases, J lost 0 bases, and 22 bases lay in between. CDR3 length: 17 residues. Germline V gene lookup returns CDR1 LGHDT and CDR2 YNNKEL (reference sequence). The CDR3 DNA sequence: TGTGCCACCTCAACAACGGAGGGTCGCAGCTCCTACAATGAGCAGTTCTTC. It codes for CATSTTEGRSSYNEQFF.

This clonotype was observed a few times. The chain has TRBV20-1 and TRBJ2-7, with 7 bases aligning to TRBD2. The CDR3 consists of 14 residues. Trimming at V came to 6 bases and at J to 2 bases, leaving 10 bases not matched to a gene. Germline V lookup: CDR1 DFQATT, CDR2 SNEGSKA (reference sequence). CDR3 coding DNA: TGCAGTGCGTGGACCGCGGGAGCGACCTACGAGCAGTACTTC. Translated: CSAWTAGATYEQYF.

The V call is TRBV7-2, the J call TRBJ2-5, with 7 bases that match TRBD1. The J call may be incorrect, as the DNA end agrees better with TRBJ2-7. The CDR3 extends over 15 amino acids. From germline, CDR1 is SGHTA and CDR2 FQGNSA. CDR3 bases: TGTGCCAGCAGCTTAGCGCTCCGACAGGGAGACGAGCAGTACTTC. Translation: CASSLALRQGDEQYF.

This chain connects TRBV27 to TRBJ2-1, with 8 bases matching TRBD1. Unmatched junction bases numbered 10, after V lost 1 base and J lost 5 bases. The CDR3 covers 17 residues. The germline V gene encodes CDR1 MNHEY and CDR2 SMNVEV (reference sequence). CDR3 loop: CASSLFGTGRIHNEQFF. In DNA form, the CDR3 reads TGTGCCAGCAGTTTATTCGGGACAGGTCGTATACACAATGAGCAGTTCTTC.

The chain links TRBV12-3 or TRBV12-4 to TRBJ2-1; D remains unclear. This CDR3 comprises 11 residues. V dropped 5 bases and J dropped 8 bases, with 7 bases sitting between them. CDR3 sequence reads: CASSRMDEQFF. CDR3 DNA: TGTGCCAGCAGTCGAATGGATGAGCAGTTCTTC.

This clonotype was seen a few times. J is TRBJ1-2 and V is TRBV7-2; TRBD1 aligns across 7 bases. J was trimmed by 6 bases and V by 3 bases; bases with no gene match: 10. This CDR3 is 15 amino acids long. Germline loops: CDR1 SGHTA, CDR2 FQGNSA. The CDR3 nucleotides read TGTGCCAGCAGCTTTCCCGGACAGGTTCTCAATGGCTACACCTTC. This codes for CASSFPGQVLNGYTF.

The rearrangement uses TRBV3-1 and TRBJ1-2, with no clear D. The CDR3 runs to 13 residues. Looked up from germline, CDR1 is LGHDT and CDR2 is YNNKEL (reference sequence). V was pared by 0 bases and J by 8 bases, with 10 bases between. The CDR3 sequence is CASSQDAGSGYTF. Here the CDR3 DNA reads TGTGCCAGCAGCCAAGATGCGGGGAGCGGCTACACCTTC.

The gene calls are TRBV5-1 and TRBJ2-7, with 8 bases lining up with TRBD2. Unmatched junction bases numbered 17, after V lost 2 bases and J lost 7 bases. CDR3 length: 17 amino acids. Germline values: CDR1 SGHRS, CDR2 YFSETQ. This CDR3 reads CASSFLSGSSQGNEQYF. CDR3 DNA sequence: TGCGCCAGCAGCTTTTTGAGCGGGAGCAGCCAGGGGAATGAGCAGTACTTC.

J is TRBJ2-4 and V is TRBV10-3; D not resolved. The DNA end favors TRBJ2-5, so the J call may be wrong. The CDR3 is made up of 15 amino acids. CDR1 and CDR2 (germline): ENHRY, SYGVKD. This CDR3 reads CAISGGTDPEETQYF. CDR3 coding DNA: TGTGCCATCAGTGGGGGAACAGACCCTGAGGAGACCCAGTACTTC.

At least ten counts were recorded for this clonotype. The chain uses TRBV7-2 and TRBJ1-5, with D perhaps matching TRBD1 (5 bases). The V and J ends lost 1 base and 2 bases respectively, with 6 bases between them. CDR1 SGHTA and CDR2 FQGNSA come from the germline V gene. CDR3 length: 14 amino acids. The DNA for the CDR3 is TGTGCCAGCAGCTTAGTGGGGGGCAATCAGCCCCAGCATTTT. It translates to CASSLVGGNQPQHF.

This clonotype was seen more than once but under ten times. The J gene is TRBJ2-4, the V gene TRBV18; D is perhaps TRBD2 (5 bases). This CDR3 is built from 16 residues. V lost 5 bases and J lost 0, with 14 bases in between. Germline lookup yields CDR1 KGHSH and CDR2 LQKENI. CDR3 loop: CASSGQAVLAKNIQYF. For the CDR3, the DNA is TGTGCCAGCTCAGGCCAAGCGGTGTTAGCCAAAAACATTCAGTACTTC.

This clonotype came up a few times. The V and J genes are TRBV3-1 and TRBJ2-7; 8 nucleotides line up with TRBD1. Germline values: CDR1 LGHDT, CDR2 YNNKEL (reference sequence). The CDR3 has 14 residues. Trimming at V came to 4 bases and at J to 5 bases, leaving 7 bases not matched to a gene. CDR3 in DNA: TGTGCCAGCAGCCCACTGGGACAGGTGAACGAGCAGTACTTC. Its protein is CASSPLGQVNEQYF.

This chain joins TRBV4-1 and TRBJ1-2; D unresolved. With 1 base removed from V and 9 bases from J, the gap between germline ends came to 9 bases. The CDR3 is made up of 12 amino acids. Germline CDR1 reads MGHRA; CDR2 reads YSYEKL. Written as DNA, the CDR3 is TGCGCCAGCAGCCAAGGGCTTGGGAGCTACACCTTC. This encodes CASSQGLGSYTF.

This clonotype turned up a few times. This sequence joins TRBV20-1 and TRBJ1-2; TRBD1 aligns across 10 bases. Germline values: CDR1 DFQATT, CDR2 SNEGSKA (reference sequence). Trimming cost V 3 bases and J 8 bases; bases outside gene matches: 15. This CDR3 comprises 16 residues. The CDR3, as DNA: TGCAGTGCTAGCAACCGGGACAGGGGATCCACGTCCGGCTACACCTTC. It specifies CSASNRDRGSTSGYTF.

The chain couples TRBV6-5 to TRBJ2-3, with D tentatively TRBD2 (5 bases). The germline V and J ends were trimmed by 5 bases and 2 bases, with 11 bases remaining between them. Germline V gives CDR1 MNHEY, CDR2 SVGAGI. The CDR3 totals 14 residues. The CDR3: CASSDGVNTDTQYF. CDR3 nucleotide sequence: TGTGCCAGCAGTGACGGGGTTAACACAGATACGCAGTATTTT.

A remark on this clonotype: At one end the junction does not follow the germline gene, possibly because of a read error. The chain uses TRBV12-3 or TRBV12-4 and TRBJ2-7, with 10 bases aligning to TRBD2. There are 14 residues in the CDR3. This CDR3 is CASNRAGGSYERYF. For the CDR3, the DNA is TGTGCCAGCAACAGAGCGGGAGGGTCCTACGAGCGGTACTTC.